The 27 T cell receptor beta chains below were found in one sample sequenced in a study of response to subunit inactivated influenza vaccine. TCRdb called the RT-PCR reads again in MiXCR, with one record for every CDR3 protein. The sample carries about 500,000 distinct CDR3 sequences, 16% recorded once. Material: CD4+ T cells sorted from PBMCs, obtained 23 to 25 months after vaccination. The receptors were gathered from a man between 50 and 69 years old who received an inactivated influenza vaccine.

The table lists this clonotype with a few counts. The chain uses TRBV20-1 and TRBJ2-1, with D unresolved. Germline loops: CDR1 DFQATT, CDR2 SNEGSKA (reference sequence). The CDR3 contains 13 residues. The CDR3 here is CSLGPVRTNEQFF. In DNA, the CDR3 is TGCAGCCTAGGGCCGGTCCGTACCAATGAGCAGTTCTTC.

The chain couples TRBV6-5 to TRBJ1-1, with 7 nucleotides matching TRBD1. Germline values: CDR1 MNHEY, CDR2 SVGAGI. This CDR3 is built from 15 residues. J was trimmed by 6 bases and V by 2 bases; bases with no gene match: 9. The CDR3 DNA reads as TGTGCCAGCAGTTACCCGACAGGGAATCGCGCTGAAGCTTTCTTT. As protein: CASSYPTGNRAEAFF.

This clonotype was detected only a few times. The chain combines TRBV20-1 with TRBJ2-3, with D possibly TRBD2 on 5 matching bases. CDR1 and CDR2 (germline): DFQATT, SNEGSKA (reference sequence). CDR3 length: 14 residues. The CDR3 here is CSIGRGSRADTQYF. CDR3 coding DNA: TGCAGCATAGGGCGCGGGTCAAGGGCAGATACGCAGTATTTT.

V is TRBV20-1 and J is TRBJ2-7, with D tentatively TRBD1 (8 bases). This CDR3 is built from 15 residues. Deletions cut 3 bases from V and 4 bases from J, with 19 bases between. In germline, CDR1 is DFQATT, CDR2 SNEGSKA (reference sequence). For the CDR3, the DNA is TGCAGTGCTAGTCCGGCAACAGGGGGAGGGTACGAGCAGTACTTC. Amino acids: CSASPATGGGYEQYF.

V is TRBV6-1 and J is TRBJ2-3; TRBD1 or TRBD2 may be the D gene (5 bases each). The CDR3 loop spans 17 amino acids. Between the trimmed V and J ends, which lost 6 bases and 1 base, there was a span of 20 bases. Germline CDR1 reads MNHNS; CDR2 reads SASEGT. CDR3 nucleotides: TGTGCCAGCAGAACAAGGCAGGGAGCTTTGGGCACAGATACGCAGTATTTT. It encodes CASRTRQGALGTDTQYF.

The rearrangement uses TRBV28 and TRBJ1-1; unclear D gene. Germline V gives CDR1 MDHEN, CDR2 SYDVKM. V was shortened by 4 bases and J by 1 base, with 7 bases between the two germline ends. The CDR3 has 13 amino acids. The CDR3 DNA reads TGTGCCAGCAGTTCGGGATCGAACACTGAAGCTTTCTTT. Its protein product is CASSSGSNTEAFF.

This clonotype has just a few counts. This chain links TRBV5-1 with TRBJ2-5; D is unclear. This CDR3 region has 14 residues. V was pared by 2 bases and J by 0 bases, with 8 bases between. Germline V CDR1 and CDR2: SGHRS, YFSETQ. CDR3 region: CASSFVQNQETQYF. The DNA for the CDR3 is TGCGCCAGCAGCTTTGTACAGAACCAAGAGACCCAGTACTTC.

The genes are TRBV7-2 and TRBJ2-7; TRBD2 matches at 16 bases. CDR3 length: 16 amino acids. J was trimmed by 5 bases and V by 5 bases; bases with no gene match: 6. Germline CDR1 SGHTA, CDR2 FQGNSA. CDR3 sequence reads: CASSLGTSGRVNEQYF. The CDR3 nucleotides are TGTGCCAGCAGCCTAGGGACTAGCGGGAGGGTAAACGAGCAGTACTTC.

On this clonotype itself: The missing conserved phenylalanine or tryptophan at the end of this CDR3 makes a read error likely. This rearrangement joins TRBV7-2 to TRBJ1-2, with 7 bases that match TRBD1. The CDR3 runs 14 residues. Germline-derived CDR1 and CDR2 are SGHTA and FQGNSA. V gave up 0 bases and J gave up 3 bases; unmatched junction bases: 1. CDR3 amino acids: CASSLAGTDYGYTL. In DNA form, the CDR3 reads TGTGCCAGCAGCTTAGCCGGGACAGACTATGGCTACACCTTA.

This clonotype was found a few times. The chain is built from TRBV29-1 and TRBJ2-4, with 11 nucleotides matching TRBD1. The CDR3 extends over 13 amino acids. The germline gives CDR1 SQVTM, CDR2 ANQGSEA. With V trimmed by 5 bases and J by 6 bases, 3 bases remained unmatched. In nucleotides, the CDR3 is TGCAGCGTTAGGACAGGGGGCGTAAACATTCAGTACTTC. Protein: CSVRTGGVNIQYF. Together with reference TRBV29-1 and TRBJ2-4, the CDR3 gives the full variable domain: SAVISQKPSRDICQRGTSLTIQCQVDSQVTMMFWYRQQPGQSLTLIATANQGSEATYESGFVIDKFPISRPNLTFSTLTVSNMSPEDSSIYLCSVRTGGVNIQYFGAGTRLSVL.

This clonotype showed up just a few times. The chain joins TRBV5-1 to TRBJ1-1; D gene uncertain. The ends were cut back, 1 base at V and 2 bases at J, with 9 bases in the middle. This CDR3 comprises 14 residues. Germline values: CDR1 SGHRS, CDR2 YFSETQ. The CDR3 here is CASSLSVSNTEAFF. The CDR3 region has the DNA TGCGCCAGCAGCTTGAGCGTCTCAAACACTGAAGCTTTCTTT.

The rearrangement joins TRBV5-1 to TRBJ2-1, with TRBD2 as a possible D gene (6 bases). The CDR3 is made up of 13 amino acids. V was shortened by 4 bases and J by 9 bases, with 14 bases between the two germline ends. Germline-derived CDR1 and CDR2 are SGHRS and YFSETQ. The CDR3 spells CASSPTRPTEQFF. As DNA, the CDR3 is TGCGCCAGCAGCCCGACTAGACCCACTGAGCAGTTCTTC.

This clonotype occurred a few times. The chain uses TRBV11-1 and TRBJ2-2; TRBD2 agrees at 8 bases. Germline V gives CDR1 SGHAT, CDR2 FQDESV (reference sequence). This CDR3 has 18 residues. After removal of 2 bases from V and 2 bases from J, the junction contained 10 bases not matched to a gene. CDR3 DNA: TGTGCCAGCAGCTTAAGGGGACTAGAACTCAGAAACACCGGGGAGCTGTTTTTT. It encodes CASSLRGLELRNTGELFF.

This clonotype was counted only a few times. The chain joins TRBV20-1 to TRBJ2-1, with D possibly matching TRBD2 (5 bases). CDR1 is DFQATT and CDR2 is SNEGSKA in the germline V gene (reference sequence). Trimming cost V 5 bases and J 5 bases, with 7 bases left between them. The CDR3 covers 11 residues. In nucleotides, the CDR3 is TGCAGTGCTTACGGGGACAATGAGCAGTTCTTC. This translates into CSAYGDNEQFF.

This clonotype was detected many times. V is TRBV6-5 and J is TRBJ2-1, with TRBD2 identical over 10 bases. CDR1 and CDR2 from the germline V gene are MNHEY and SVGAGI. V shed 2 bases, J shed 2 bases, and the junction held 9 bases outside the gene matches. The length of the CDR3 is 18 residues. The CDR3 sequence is CASSYPPTSGQAYNEQFF. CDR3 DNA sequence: TGTGCCAGCAGTTACCCGCCGACTAGCGGGCAAGCCTACAATGAGCAGTTCTTC.

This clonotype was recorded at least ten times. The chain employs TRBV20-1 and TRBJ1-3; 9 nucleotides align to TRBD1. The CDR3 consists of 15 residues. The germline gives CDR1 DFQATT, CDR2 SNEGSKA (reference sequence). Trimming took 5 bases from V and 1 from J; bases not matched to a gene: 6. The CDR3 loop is CSAPRTGDSGNTIYF. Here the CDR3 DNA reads TGCAGTGCTCCCCGGACAGGGGATTCTGGAAACACCATATATTTT.

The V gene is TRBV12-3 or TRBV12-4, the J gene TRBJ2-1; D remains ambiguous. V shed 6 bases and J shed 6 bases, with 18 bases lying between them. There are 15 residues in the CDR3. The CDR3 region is CASRLGSWAANEQFF. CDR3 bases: TGTGCCAGCAGACTGGGGTCCTGGGCCGCCAATGAGCAGTTCTTC.

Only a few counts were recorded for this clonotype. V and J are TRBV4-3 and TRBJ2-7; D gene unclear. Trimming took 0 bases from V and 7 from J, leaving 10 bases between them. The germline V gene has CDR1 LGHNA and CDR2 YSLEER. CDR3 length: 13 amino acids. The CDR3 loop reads CASSQDIPGEQYF. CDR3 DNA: TGCGCCAGCAGCCAAGATATCCCCGGGGAGCAGTACTTC.

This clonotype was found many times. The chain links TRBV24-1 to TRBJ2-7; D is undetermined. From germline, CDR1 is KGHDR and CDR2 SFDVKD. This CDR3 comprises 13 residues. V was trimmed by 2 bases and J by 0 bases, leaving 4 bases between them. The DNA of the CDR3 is TGTGCCACCAGTGATTCTAGCTCCTACGAGCAGTACTTC. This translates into CATSDSSSYEQYF.

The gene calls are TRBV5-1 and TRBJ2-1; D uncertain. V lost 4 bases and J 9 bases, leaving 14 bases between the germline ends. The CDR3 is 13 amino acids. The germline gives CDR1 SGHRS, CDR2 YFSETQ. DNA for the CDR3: TGCGCCAGCAGCGAACCCGCTTGGAGTGAGCAGTTCTTC. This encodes CASSEPAWSEQFF.

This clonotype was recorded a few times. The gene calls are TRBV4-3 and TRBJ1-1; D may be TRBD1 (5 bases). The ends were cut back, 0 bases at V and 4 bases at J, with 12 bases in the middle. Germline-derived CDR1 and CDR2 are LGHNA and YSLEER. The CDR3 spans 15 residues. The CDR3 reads CASSQDPRASTEAFF. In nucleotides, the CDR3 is TGCGCCAGCAGCCAAGATCCCAGGGCCTCCACTGAAGCTTTCTTT.

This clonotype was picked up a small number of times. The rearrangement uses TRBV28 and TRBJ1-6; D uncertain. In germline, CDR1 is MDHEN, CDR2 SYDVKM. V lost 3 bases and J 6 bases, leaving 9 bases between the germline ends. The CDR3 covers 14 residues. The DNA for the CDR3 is TGTGCCAGCAGTTTGATGCAGAGTAATTCACCCCTCCACTTT. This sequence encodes CASSLMQSNSPLHF.

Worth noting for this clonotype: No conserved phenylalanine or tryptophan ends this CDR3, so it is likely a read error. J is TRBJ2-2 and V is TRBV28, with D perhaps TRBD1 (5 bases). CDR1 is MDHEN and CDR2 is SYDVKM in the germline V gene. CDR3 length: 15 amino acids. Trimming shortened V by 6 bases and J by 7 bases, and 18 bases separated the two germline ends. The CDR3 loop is CASRGAGYSVGELFL. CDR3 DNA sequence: TGTGCCAGCAGAGGGGCAGGGTATAGTGTCGGGGAGCTGTTTCTT.

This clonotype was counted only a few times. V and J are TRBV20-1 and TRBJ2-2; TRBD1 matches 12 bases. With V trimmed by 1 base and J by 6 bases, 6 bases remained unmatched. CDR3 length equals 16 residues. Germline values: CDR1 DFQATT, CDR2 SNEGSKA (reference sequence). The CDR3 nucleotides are TGCAGTGCTAGAGGAGGGACAGGGGGCTTCGCCGGGGAGCTGTTTTTT. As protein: CSARGGTGGFAGELFF.

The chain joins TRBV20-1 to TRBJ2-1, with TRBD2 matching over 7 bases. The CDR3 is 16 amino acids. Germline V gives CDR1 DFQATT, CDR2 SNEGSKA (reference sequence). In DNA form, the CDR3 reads TGCAGGGCTCCGGCATCGGGAGGAACCTCCTACAATGAGCAGTTCTTC. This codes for CRAPASGGTSYNEQFF.

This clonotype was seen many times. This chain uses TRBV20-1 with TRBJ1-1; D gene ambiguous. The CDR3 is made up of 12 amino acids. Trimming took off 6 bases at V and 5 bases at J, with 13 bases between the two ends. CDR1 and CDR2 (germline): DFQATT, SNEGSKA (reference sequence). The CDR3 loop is CSAIPVGTEAFF. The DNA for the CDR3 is TGCAGTGCCATACCCGTGGGGACTGAAGCTTTCTTT.

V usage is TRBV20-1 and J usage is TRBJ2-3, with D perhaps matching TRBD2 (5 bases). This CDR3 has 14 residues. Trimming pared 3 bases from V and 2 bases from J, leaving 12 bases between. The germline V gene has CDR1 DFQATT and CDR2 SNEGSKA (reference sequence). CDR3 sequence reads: CSASSPRDTDTQYF. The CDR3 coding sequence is TGCAGTGCTAGTTCCCCCCGGGACACAGATACGCAGTATTTT.